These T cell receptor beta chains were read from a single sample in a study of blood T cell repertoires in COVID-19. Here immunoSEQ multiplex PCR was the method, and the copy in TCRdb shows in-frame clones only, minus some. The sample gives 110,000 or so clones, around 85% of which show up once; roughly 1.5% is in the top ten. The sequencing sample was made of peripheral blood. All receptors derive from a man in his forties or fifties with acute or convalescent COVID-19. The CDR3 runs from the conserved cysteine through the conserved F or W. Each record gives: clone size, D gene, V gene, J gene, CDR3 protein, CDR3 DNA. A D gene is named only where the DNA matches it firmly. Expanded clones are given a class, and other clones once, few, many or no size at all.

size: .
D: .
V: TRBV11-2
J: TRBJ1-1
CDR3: CATSGVGGTEAFF
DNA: TGTGCCACTTCGGGGGTGGGTGGCACTGAAGCTTTCTTT

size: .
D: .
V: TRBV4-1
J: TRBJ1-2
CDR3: CASSPSTDHGYTF
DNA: TGCGCCAGCAGCCCCTCGACAGATCATGGCTACACCTTC

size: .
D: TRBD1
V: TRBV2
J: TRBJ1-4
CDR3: CASRIQGITEKLFF
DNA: TGTGCCAGCAGAATACAGGGGATTACGGAAAAACTGTTTTTT

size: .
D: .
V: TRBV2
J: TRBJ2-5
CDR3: CASSLTFTGGETQYF
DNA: TGTGCCAGCAGTTTAACCTTTACCGGAGGGGAGACCCAGTACTTC

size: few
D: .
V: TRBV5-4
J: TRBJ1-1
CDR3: CASSWADRRFNEAFF
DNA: TGTGCCAGCAGCTGGGCCGACAGGCGCTTTAATGAAGCTTTCTTT

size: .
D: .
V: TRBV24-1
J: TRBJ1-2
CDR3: CATSDLNNGDYGYTF
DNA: TGTGCCACCAGTGATTTGAACAACGGGGACTATGGCTACACCTTC

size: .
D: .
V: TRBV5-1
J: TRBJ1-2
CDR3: CASSLVSEYGYTF
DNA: TGCGCCAGCAGCTTGGTGTCAGAATATGGCTACACCTTC

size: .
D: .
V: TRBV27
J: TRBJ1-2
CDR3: CASRLWGVADLGGYTF
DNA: TGTGCCAGCAGATTGTGGGGTGTAGCGGATCTGGGTGGCTACACCTTC

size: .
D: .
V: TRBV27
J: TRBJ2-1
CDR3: CASSLSREASYNEQFF
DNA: TGTGCCAGCAGTTTATCGAGGGAAGCCTCCTACAATGAGCAGTTCTTC

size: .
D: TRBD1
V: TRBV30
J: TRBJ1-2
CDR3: CAWSVRRGTVYGYTF
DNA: TGTGCCTGGAGTGTACGAAGAGGGACAGTATATGGCTACACCTTC

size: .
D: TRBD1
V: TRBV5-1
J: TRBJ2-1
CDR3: CASSSQTGAGDEQFF
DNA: TGCGCCAGCAGCTCACAGACAGGGGCAGGAGATGAGCAGTTCTTC

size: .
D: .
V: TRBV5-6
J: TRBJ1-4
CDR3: CASSLVRKTEKLFF
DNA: TGTGCCAGCAGCTTAGTGCGGAAAACCGAAAAACTGTTTTTT

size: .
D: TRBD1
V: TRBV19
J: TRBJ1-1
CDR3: CASSALDRANTEAFF
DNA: TGTGCCAGTAGTGCTTTGGACAGGGCTAACACTGAAGCTTTCTTT

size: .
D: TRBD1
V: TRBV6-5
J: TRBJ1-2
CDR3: CASNTGGTGYTF
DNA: TGTGCCAGCAATACAGGGGGTACTGGCTACACCTTC

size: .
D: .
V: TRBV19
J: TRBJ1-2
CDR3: CASSIADGQPYGYTF
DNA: TGTGCCAGTAGTATAGCCGACGGACAACCCTATGGCTACACCTTC

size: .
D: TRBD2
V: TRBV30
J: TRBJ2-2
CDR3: CAWRGGIYTGELFF
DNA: TGTGCCTGGAGGGGGGGGATTTACACCGGGGAGCTGTTTTTT

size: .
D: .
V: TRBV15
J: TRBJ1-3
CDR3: CATSTGTTGNTIYF
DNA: TGTGCCACCAGCACAGGGACTACTGGAAACACCATATATTTT

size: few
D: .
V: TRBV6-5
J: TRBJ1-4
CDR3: CASTALQSNEKLFF
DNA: TGTGCCAGCACCGCCTTACAGTCTAATGAAAAACTGTTTTTT

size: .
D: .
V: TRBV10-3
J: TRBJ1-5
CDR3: CAIRGSQHQPQHF
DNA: TGTGCCATCAGGGGGAGCCAGCATCAACCCCAGCATTTT

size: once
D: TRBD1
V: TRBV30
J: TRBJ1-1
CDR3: CAWRGQGANTEAFF
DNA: TGTGCCTGGAGGGGACAGGGGGCGAATACTGAAGCTTTCTTT

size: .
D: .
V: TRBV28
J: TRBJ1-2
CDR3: CASSLEDYGYTF
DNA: TGTGCCAGCAGTTTAGAGGACTATGGCTACACCTTC

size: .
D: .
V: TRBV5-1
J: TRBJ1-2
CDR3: CASSLAHRSYGYTF
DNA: TGCGCCAGCAGCTTGGCTCACAGATCCTATGGCTACACCTTC

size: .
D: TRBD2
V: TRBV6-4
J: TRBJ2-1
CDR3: CASSAGRAKNNEQFF
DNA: TGTGCCAGCAGTGCTGGGAGGGCCAAAAACAATGAGCAGTTCTTC

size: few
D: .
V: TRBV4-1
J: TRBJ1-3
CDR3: CASSYRRENPRDTIYF
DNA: TGCGCCAGCAGCTACCGAAGAGAAAATCCCCGGGACACCATATATTTT

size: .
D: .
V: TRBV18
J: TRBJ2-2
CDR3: CASSPLALANTGELFF
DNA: TGTGCCAGCTCACCCCTAGCGCTGGCGAACACCGGGGAGCTGTTTTTT

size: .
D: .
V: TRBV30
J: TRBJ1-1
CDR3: CAWSHSGGRESDEAFF
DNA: TGTGCCTGGAGTCATTCGGGAGGCAGGGAATCGGATGAAGCTTTCTTT

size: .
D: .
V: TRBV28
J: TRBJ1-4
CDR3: CASSLGGAANEKLFF
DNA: TGTGCCAGCAGTTTGGGAGGGGCGGCTAATGAAAAACTGTTTTTT

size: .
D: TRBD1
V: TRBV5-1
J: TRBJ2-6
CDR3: CASSLDRGTGANVLTF
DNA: TGCGCCAGCAGCTTGGACAGGGGAACCGGGGCCAACGTCCTGACTTTC

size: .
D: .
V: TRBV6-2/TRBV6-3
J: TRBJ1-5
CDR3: CASSYSAGNGQPQHF
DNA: TGTGCCAGCAGTTACTCTGCGGGTAACGGTCAGCCCCAGCATTTT

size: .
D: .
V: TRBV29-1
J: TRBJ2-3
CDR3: CSVGGLTSTDTQYF
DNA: TGCAGCGTGGGCGGCCTTACTAGCACAGATACGCAGTATTTT

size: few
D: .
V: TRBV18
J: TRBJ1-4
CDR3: CASSLEASSNEKLFF
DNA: TGTGCCAGCTCCCTCGAGGCGTCCTCTAATGAAAAACTGTTTTTT

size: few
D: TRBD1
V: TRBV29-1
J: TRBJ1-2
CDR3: CSVGGTGGGYGYTF
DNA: TGCAGCGTTGGGGGGACAGGGGGAGGATATGGCTACACCTTC

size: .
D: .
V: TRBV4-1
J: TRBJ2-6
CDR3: CASSQDGVSGLLSGANVLTF
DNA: TGCGCCAGCAGCCAAGACGGAGTTTCGGGACTGCTCTCTGGGGCCAACGTCCTGACTTTC

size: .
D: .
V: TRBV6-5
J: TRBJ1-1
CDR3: CASSYIRQLNTEAFF
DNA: TGTGCCAGCAGTTACATTAGACAGTTGAACACTGAAGCTTTCTTT

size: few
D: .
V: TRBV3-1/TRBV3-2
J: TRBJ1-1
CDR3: CASSPGQPMNTEAFF
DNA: TGTGCCAGCAGCCCCGGACAGCCTATGAACACTGAAGCTTTCTTT

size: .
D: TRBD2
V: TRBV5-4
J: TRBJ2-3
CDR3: CASSFLAGEGDTQYF
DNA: TGTGCCAGCAGCTTCTTAGCGGGGGAAGGAGATACGCAGTATTTT

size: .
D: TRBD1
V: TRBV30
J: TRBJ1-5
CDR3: CAWNRGRQPQHF
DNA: TGTGCCTGGAACAGGGGACGACAGCCCCAGCATTTT

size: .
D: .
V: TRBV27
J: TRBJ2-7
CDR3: CASSRLNRVSYEQYF
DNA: TGTGCCAGCAGCCGTCTAAACAGGGTCTCCTACGAGCAGTACTTC

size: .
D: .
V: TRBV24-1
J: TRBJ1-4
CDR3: CATSDSGPGGEKLFF
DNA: TGTGCCACCAGTGATTCCGGCCCGGGGGGGGAAAAACTGTTTTTT

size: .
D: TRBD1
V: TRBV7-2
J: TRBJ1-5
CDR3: CASSLTGVQPQHF
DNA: TGTGCCAGCAGCTTGACAGGGGTTCAGCCCCAGCATTTT

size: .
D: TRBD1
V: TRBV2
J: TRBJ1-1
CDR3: CASSQQGEAFF
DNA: TGTGCCAGCAGTCAACAGGGGGAGGCTTTCTTT

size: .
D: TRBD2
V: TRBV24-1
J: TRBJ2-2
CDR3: CATSGGGTNTGELFF
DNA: TGTGCCACCAGTGGGGGAGGGACGAACACCGGGGAGCTGTTTTTT

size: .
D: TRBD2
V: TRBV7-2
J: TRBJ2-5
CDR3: CASSLGGGAGETQYF
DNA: TGTGCCAGCAGCTTAGGCGGGGGGGCAGGAGAGACCCAGTACTTC

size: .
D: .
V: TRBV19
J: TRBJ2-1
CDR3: CASSSDKSSYNEQFF
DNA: TGTGCCAGTAGCTCGGACAAGAGCTCCTACAATGAGCAGTTCTTC

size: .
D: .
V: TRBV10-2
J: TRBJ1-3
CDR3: CASSEVQGVGNTIYF
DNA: TGCGCCAGCAGTGAGGTACAGGGAGTAGGAAACACCATATATTTT

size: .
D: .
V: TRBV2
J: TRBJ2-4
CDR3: CASSEARFLAKNIQYF
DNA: TGTGCCAGCAGTGAAGCCAGGTTCTTAGCCAAAAACATTCAGTACTTC

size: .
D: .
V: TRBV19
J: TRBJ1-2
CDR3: CASRRDSRRTDGYTF
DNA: TGTGCCAGCCGGCGGGATAGCAGACGAACTGATGGCTACACCTTC

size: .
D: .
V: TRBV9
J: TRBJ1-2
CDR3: CASSARQINYGYTF
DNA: TGTGCCAGCAGCGCGAGACAGATTAACTATGGCTACACCTTC

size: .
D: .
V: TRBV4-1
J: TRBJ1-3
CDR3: CASSVGTGNTIYF
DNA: TGCGCCAGCAGCGTTGGGACAGGAAACACCATATATTTT

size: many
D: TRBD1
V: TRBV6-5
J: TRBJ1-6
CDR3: CASKTGAYSPLHF
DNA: TGTGCCAGCAAGACAGGGGCTTATTCACCCCTCCACTTT

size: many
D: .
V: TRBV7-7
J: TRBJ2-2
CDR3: CASSLDLNTGELFF
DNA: TGTGCCAGCAGCTTAGATCTTAACACCGGGGAGCTGTTTTTT

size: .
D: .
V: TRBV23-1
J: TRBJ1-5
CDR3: CASTEDKGQPQHF
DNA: TGCGCCAGCACTGAGGATAAAGGACAGCCCCAGCATTTT